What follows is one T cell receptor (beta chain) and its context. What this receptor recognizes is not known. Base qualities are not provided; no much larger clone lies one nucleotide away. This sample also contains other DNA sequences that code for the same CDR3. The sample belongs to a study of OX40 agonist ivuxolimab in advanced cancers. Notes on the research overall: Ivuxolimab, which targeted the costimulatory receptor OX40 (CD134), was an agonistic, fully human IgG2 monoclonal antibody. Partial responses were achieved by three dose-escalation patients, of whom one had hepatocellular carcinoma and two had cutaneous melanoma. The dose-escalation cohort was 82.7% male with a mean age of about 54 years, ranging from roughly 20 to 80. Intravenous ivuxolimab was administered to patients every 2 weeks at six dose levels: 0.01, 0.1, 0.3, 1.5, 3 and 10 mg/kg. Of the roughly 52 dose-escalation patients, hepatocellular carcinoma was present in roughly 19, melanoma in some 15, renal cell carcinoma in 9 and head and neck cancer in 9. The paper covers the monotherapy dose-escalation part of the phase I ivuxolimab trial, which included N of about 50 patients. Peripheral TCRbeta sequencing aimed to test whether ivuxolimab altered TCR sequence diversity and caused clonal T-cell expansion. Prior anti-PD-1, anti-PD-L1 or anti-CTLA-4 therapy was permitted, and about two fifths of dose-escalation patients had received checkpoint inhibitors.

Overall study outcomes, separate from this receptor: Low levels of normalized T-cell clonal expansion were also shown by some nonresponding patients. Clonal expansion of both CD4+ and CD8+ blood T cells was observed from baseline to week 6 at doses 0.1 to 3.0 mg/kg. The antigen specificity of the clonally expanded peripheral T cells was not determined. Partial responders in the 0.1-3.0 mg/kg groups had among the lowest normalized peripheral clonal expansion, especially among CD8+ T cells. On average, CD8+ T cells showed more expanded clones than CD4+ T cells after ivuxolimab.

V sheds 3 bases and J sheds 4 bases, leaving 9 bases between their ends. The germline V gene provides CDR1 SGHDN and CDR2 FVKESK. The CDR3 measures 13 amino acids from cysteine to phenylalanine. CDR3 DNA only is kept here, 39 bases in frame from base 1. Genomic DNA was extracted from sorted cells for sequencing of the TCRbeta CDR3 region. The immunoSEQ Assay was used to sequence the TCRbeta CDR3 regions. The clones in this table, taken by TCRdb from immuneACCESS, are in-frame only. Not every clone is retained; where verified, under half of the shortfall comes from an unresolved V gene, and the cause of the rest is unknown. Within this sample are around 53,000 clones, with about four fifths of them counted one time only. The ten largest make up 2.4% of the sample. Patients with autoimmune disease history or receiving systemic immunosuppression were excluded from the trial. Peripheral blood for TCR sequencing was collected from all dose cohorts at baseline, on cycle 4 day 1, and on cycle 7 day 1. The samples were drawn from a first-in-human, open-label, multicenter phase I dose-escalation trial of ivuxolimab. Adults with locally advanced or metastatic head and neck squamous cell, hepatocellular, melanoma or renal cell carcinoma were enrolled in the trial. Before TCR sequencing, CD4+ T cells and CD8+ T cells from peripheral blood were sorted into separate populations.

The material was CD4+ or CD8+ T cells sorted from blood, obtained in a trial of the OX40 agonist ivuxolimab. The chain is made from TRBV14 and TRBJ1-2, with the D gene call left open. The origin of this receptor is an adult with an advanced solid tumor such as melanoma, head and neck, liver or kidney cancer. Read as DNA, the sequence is TGTGCCAGCAGCCAGACACGGGGCTATGGCTACACCTTC. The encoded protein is CASSQTRGYGYTF.